The TCR beta chain under discussion was sequenced for a study of beta chain features in type 1 diabetes. The isolated RNA, all of it, was reverse transcribed, so expressed TCRB transcripts were what got sequenced. The repertoire was sequenced with immunoSEQ multiplex PCR; TCRdb's copy has only in-frame clones and lacks some. The profile shows 330,000 or so clones, around 15% of them singletons. The CDR3 length is 18 residues. Trimming left V 1 base short and J 3 bases short, with 22 bases between. CDR1 is SGDLS and CDR2 is YYNGEE in the germline V gene. It was via CD45RO/CCR7/CD25/CD127/CD95/CD27 that CD4+ naive, central memory, regulatory and stem cell-like memory cells were sorted.

Sequenced input: central memory CD4+ T cells from blood. The clonotype originates from a man under 40 in good health. The chain has TRBV9 and TRBJ1-1; the D gene is possibly TRBD1 (6 bases). CDR3 nucleotide sequence: TGTGCCAGCAGCGTAAGCGCCCACGGGGGGGGCGCAGACACTGAAGCTTTCTTT. Translated: CASSVSAHGGGADTEAFF.